This T cell receptor beta chain was found in a study of T-cell reconstitution after alpha-beta-depleted transplantation in children. Unique molecular identifiers were used to barcode this TCRbeta library. TCRdb redid the calling of the PCR reads with MiXCR, one entry per CDR3 protein. The data contain 700,000 to 950,000 distinct CDR3 sequences, less than 20% of them singletons. The CDR3 has 14 residues. The V gene lost 3 bases and the J gene lost 1 base, with 10 bases spanning the gap. Germline assignment: CDR1 SGHRS and CDR2 YFSETQ. The sample holds a few counts of this clonotype. The source is a male patient younger than 18 who had a stem cell transplant for acute lymphoblastic leukemia, so the T cells may come from the graft donor. Sequenced here: PBMCs, mostly from graft donor cells, sampled 360 days after TCRalphabeta/CD19-depleted stem cell transplant. The chain recombines TRBV5-1 with TRBJ1-1; a possible D gene is TRBD1 (6 bases). In nucleotides, the CDR3 is TGCGCCAGCAGCTCGGGGGGCTCGAACACTGAAGCTTTCTTT. Amino acids: CASSSGGSNTEAFF.